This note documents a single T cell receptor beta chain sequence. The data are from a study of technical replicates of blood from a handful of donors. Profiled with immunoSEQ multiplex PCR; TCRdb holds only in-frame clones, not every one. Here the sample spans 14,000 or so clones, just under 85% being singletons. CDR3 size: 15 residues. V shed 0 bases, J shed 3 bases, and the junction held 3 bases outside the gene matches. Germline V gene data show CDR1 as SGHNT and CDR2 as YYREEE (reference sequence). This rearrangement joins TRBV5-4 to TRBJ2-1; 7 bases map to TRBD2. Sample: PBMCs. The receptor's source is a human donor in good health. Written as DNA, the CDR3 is TGTGCCAGCAGCTTGGTAGGCGGGGGCTACAATGAGCAGTTCTTC. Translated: CASSLVGGGYNEQFF.